The clone carrying this TCR beta chain showed up just a few times. Its antigen is undetermined. MiXCR, applied by TCRdb to the 5' RACE reads, yields one record per CDR3 protein. The sample includes 50,000 or so distinct CDR3 sequences, more than 3% seen only once; the top ten take approximately 7.1%. This sample was included in a study of neurological immune-mediated disorders. General study results and limits: Phylogenetic grouping assigned the repertoires of 18 of 34 multiple sclerosis patients to a single cluster of related CDR3 sequences. This cluster may be a repertoire-level signature. TCR clonal expansion peaked in HTLV-1-associated myelopathy patients and was lowest in multiple sclerosis patients.

Germline CDR1 is GTSNPN and CDR2 is SVGIG (reference sequence). This CDR3 spans 13 amino acids. V lost 1 base and J lost 4; bases outside the gene matches: 3. The sample consisted of PBMCs. The clonotype was recovered from a woman in her sixties or seventies with multiple sclerosis. The chain carries TRBV30 and TRBJ1-1; 7 bases map to TRBD1. CDR3 nucleotide sequence: TGTGCCTGGAGTGGCCGGGACAGCACTGAAGCTTTCTTT. Encoded protein: CAWSGRDSTEAFF.